This TCR beta chain originates from a study of blood T cell repertoires in COVID-19. Germline V lookup: CDR1 SNHLY, CDR2 FYNNEI. J was trimmed by 7 bases and V by 5 bases; bases with no gene match: 7. CDR3 length equals 16 residues. Original analysis: Using reference gene primer amplification, nucleated cell counts were estimated. Assay: immunoSEQ multiplex PCR; the TCRdb copy retains only in-frame clones and omits some. D and trimming come from the DNA, and the V and J calls and clone size come from that table. Of over 130,000 clones in the sample, around 83% were seen once. V gene TRBV2 combines with J gene TRBJ2-1; TRBD2 matches at 14 bases. The origin of this receptor is an elderly woman with acute or convalescent COVID-19. Source material: peripheral blood. In DNA form, the CDR3 reads TGTGCCAGCAGTCGGACTAGCGGGGGGTTGTGGAATGAGCAGTTCTTC. Protein sequence: CASSRTSGGLWNEQFF.